This TCR beta chain was sequenced during a study of CD8 T cells in ankylosing spondylitis. TCRdb called the 5' RACE reads again in MiXCR, with one record for every CDR3 protein. The data show about 240,000 distinct CDR3 sequences, around 10% seen once. Findings and limits, study-wide: According to the report, clones linked to the disease were significantly enriched in matched synovial fluid samples taken from ankylosing spondylitis patients.

V was trimmed by 4 bases and J by 5 bases, leaving 20 bases between them. This CDR3 region has 15 residues. The V gene's germline CDR1 is DFQATT and CDR2 SNEGSKA (reference sequence). This clonotype was counted only a few times. Its antigen remains unidentified. The J gene is TRBJ2-5, the V gene TRBV20-1; D possibly corresponds to TRBD1 (6 bases). The source is a male donor with ankylosing spondylitis or in good health (not recorded which). The material sequenced was blood, either unsorted or a sorted T cell fraction (not recorded which). As DNA, the CDR3 is TGCAGTGCTACAGATGGGACACTAAACGTGGAGACCCAGTACTTC. It is translated as CSATDGTLNVETQYF.